A selection of T cell receptor beta chains follows, all from one sample in a study of blood T cell repertoires in COVID-19. The protocol was immunoSEQ multiplex PCR, while the TCRdb copy is restricted to in-frame clones and leaves out a portion. The sample lists under 200,000 clones, around 87% occurring once. Sequencing used peripheral blood. Receptors originate from a man aged 35 to 55 with active or convalescent COVID-19. Each CDR3 is given without its conserved first and last residue.

v_call	j_call	cdr3_length	cdr3_aa
TRBV28	TRBJ1-2	9	ASSFRYGYT
TRBV30	TRBJ1-6	13	AWSELDRINSPLH
TRBV6-5	TRBJ1-1	13	ASIGRRGRYTEAF
TRBV12-3/TRBV12-4	TRBJ2-5	11	ASSSGRGETQY
TRBV30	TRBJ2-3	13	AWSVSGGSTDTQY
TRBV9	TRBJ2-7	12	ASSAGLANYEQY
TRBV4-2	TRBJ2-1	12	ASSQPGGGPEQF
TRBV28	TRBJ1-2	10	ASSPPGYGYT
TRBV12-5	TRBJ1-5	13	ASGPPEAGNEPQH
TRBV19	TRBJ2-6	15	ASSVLAGASGANVLT
TRBV19	TRBJ1-1	9	ASSRRVSAF
TRBV27	TRBJ2-1	14	ASSLTPQGQWNEQF
TRBV5-6	TRBJ1-5	12	ASSLGSGNQPQH
TRBV5-6	TRBJ2-1	13	ASSPGQGSYNEQF
TRBV7-9	TRBJ1-1	11	ASRVSGNTEAF
TRBV2	TRBJ2-5	12	ASTGLAGRETQY
TRBV2	TRBJ1-1	11	ASSDDSPTEAF
TRBV13	TRBJ2-7	14	ASSWGDSHYSYEQY
TRBV5-1	TRBJ2-2	13	ASSLVQANTGELF
TRBV10-2	TRBJ1-1	12	ASRGLRRNTEAF
TRBV7-2	TRBJ1-2	13	ASSFRQGRSYGYT
TRBV6-1	TRBJ1-1	12	ASSEASGSTEAF
TRBV11-2	TRBJ1-2	10	ASSLDRQGGT
TRBV24-1	TRBJ2-2	11	ATSDRGHGELF
TRBV5-4	TRBJ1-1	10	ASSFQGAEAF
TRBV5-4	TRBJ1-2	12	ASSLAYGYEGYT
TRBV19	TRBJ2-7	12	ASSDRDRGREQY
TRBV19	TRBJ1-1	12	ASTEIQGRTEAF
TRBV11-1	TRBJ1-6	11	ASSLLQGSPLH
TRBV19	TRBJ1-5	15	ASSTRTGGIRNQPQH
TRBV3-1/TRBV3-2	TRBJ1-1	13	ASSQNLGMNTEAF
TRBV5-1	TRBJ2-5	13	ASGPGGGLWETQY
TRBV10-2	TRBJ1-2	13	ASSESLGQNYGYT
TRBV29-1	TRBJ1-1	11	SARGQRGTEAF
TRBV5-1	TRBJ1-2	11	ASSLSADYGYT
TRBV6-2/TRBV6-3	TRBJ1-1	11	ASSLGPGGEAF
TRBV5-1	TRBJ2-1	11	ASSLKIGSMQF
TRBV7-2	TRBJ2-7	16	ASSLKAQTGMSSYEQY
TRBV12-5	TRBJ2-1	14	ASGLVLGGTNNEQF
TRBV5-1	TRBJ2-7	10	ASSLPGSEQY